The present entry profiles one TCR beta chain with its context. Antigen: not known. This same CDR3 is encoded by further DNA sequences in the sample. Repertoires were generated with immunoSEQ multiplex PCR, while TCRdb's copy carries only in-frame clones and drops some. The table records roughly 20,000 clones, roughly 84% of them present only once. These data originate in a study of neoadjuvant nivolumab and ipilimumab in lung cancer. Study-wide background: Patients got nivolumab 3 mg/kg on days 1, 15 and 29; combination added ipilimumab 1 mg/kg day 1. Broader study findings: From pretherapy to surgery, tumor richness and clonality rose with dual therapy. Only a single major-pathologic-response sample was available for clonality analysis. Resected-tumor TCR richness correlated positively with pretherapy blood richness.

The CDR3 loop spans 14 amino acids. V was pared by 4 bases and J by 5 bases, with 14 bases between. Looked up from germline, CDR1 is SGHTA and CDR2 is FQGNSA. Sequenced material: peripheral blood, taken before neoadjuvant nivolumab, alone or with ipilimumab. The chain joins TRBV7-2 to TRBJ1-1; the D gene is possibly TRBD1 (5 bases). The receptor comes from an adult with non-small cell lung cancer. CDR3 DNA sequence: TGTGCCAGCAGCTCCCAAGGGCCAGGGACTGAAGCTTTCTTT. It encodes CASSSQGPGTEAFF.